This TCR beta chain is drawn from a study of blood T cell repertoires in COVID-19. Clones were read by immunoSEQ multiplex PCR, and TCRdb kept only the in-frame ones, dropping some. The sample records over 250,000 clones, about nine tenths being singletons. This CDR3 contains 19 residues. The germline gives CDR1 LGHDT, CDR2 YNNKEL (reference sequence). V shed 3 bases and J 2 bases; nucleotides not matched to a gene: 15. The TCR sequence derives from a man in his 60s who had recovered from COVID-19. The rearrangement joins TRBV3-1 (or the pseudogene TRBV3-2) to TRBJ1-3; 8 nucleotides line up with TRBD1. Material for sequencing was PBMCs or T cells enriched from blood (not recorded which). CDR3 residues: CASSHMTGDRGGPGNTIYF. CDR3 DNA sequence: TGTGCCAGCAGCCATATGACCGGAGACAGGGGAGGTCCTGGAAACACCATATATTTT.